This TCR beta chain was documented in a study of Graves' ophthalmopathy and Graves' hyperthyroidism. Amplification of TCR beta CDR3 regions used RNA transcripts. First-round RT-PCR with HTBI primers preceded a second-round multiplex PCR. One entry per CDR3 protein results from TCRdb running MiXCR on the multiplex PCR reads. The repertoire holds 300,000 to 450,000 distinct CDR3 sequences, with approximately 17% as singletons. V was shortened by 6 bases and J by 1 base, with 15 bases between the two germline ends. Germline V CDR1 and CDR2: WSHSY, SAAADI. This CDR3 has 15 residues. In its sample, this clonotype was seen many times.

The chain combines TRBV10-2 with TRBJ2-5; possibly TRBD1 for D (6 bases). This clonotype originated in an adult woman with stable Graves' hyperthyroidism. The sample consisted of peripheral blood. This CDR3 is CASRPGVAGQETQYF. The CDR3 DNA is TGCGCCAGCAGGCCAGGGGTGGCGGGCCAAGAGACCCAGTACTTC.